This paragraph covers one T cell receptor (beta chain) sequence. The antigen is undetermined. Indicated treatment: some 20 received Ad26.COV2.S at low or high dose, single or two shots; roughly 5 received placebo; per-sample allocation not given. Samples were taken on day 63 after the first vaccine or placebo injection. The data are from a study of Ad26.COV2.S vaccination and SARS-CoV-2 variants. Background on the study: Doses of Ad26.COV2.S were injected into muscle once or twice, 56 days apart. Regarding the study as a whole: Breadth and depth estimates from TCRs may understate total T cell responses. Recipients of vaccine and of placebo showed similar breadth of their non-spike TCR repertoires. Substantial breadth was reported for post-vaccination spike-specific CD8+ and CD4+ T cells.

The data were produced by immunoSEQ multiplex PCR, yet TCRdb's version contains in-frame clones alone and is incomplete. The table lists 380,000 or so clones, roughly 90% of them singletons. V was pared by 1 base and J by 9 bases, with 13 bases between. There are 13 residues in the CDR3. CDR1 is MGHRA, CDR2 YSYEKL, per germline. This chain connects TRBV4-1 to TRBJ2-7; D uncertain. The receptor was derived from a person aged 18-60 years who received the Ad26.COV2.S COVID-19 vaccine or a placebo. The sequenced sample was peripheral blood, obtained in a trial of Ad26.COV2.S vaccine versus placebo. This CDR3 reads CASSQVSGQRQYF. For the CDR3, the DNA is TGCGCCAGCAGCCAAGTTTCGGGTCAGCGGCAGTACTTC.